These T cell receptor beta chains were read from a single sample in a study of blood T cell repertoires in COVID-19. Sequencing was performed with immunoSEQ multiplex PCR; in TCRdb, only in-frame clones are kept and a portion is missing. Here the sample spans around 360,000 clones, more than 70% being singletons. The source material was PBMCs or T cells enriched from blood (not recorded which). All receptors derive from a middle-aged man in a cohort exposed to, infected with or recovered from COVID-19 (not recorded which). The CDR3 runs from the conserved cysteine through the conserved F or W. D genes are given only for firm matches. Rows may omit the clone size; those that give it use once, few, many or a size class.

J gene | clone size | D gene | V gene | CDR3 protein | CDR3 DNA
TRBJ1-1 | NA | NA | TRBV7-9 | CASSLGAPEAFF | TGTGCCAGCAGCTTAGGAGCCCCTGAAGCTTTCTTT
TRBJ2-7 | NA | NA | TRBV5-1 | CASSLAGTLNYEQYF | TGCGCCAGCAGCTTGGCGGGTACCCTAAACTACGAGCAGTACTTC
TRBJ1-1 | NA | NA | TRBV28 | CASSPPTRGGEAFF | TGTGCCAGCAGTCCCCCAACTCGAGGAGGTGAAGCTTTCTTT
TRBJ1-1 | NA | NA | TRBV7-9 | CASSLQGSITEAFF | TGTGCCAGCAGCTTACAGGGTAGCATCACTGAAGCTTTCTTT
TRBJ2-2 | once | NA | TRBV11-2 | CASSKEPSTGELFF | TGTGCCAGCAGCAAGGAGCCATCCACCGGGGAGCTGTTTTTT
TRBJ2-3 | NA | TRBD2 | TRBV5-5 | CASSSHQPSGRGVTDTQYF | TGTGCCAGCAGCTCGCACCAACCTAGCGGGAGAGGGGTCACAGATACGCAGTATTTT
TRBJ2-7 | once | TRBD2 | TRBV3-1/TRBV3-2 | CASSPLPSGSYEQYF | TGTGCCAGCAGCCCCTTACCTAGCGGATCCTACGAGCAGTACTTC
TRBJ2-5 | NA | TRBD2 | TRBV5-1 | CASRLSGTRGVTAQYF | TGCGCCAGCAGGCTCTCCGGGACTAGGGGCGTAACGGCCCAGTACTTC
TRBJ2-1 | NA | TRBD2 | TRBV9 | CASGGDSYNEQFF | TGTGCCAGCGGGGGGGACTCCTACAATGAGCAGTTCTTC
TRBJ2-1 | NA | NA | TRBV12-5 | CASGLFSEEGAPANEQFF | TGTGCTAGTGGTTTGTTCTCGGAGGAGGGGGCGCCGGCTAATGAGCAGTTCTTC
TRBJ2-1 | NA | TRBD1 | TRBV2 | CASAWTGSSYNEQFF | TGTGCCAGCGCCTGGACAGGGAGCTCCTACAATGAGCAGTTCTTC
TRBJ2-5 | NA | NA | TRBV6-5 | CASTISGQETQYF | TGTGCCAGCACCATATCTGGGCAGGAGACCCAGTACTTC
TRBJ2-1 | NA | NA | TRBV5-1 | CASSPPGGNEQFF | TGCGCCAGCAGCCCCCCCGGTGGCAATGAGCAGTTCTTC
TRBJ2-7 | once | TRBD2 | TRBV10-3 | CAITSGSHEQYF | TGTGCCATCACTAGCGGGAGTCACGAGCAGTACTTC
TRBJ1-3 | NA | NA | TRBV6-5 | CASSTRTAGNTIYF | TGTGCCAGCAGTACCAGGACAGCAGGAAACACCATATATTTT
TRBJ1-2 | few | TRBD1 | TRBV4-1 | CASSPGTGGYGYTF | TGCGCCAGCAGCCCGGGGACAGGGGGCTATGGCTACACCTTC